Sequencing of this T cell receptor (beta chain) was carried out in a study of post-analysis software for immune sequencing data. In the study overall: The disease courses covered relapsing-remitting, secondary progressive and progressive-relapsing multiple sclerosis.

Broader study findings: Batch-matched samples strongly co-clustered by F measure. TRBV5-6, TRBV5-1 and TRBV20-1 were among 4 or 5 TRBV segments more frequent in patients than controls.

Of note for this clonotype: Its antigen is as yet unknown.

cDNA libraries of TCR beta carried unique molecular identifiers. MiXCR, run by TCRdb on the PCR reads, gives a single entry per CDR3 protein. The sample records around 710,000 distinct CDR3 sequences, more than 45% being singletons. The CDR3 sequence is 15 residues long. The ends were cut back, 1 base at V and 3 bases at J, with 14 bases in the middle. The germline V gene encodes CDR1 SGDLS and CDR2 YYNGEE. Sequenced sample: blood. This receptor was identified in a girl aged 5 to 17 with multiple sclerosis. The chain combines TRBV9 with TRBJ2-7; no definite D call. CDR3 coding DNA: TGTGCCAGCAGCGTAAATAGCCGTACAGACTACGAGCAGTACTTC. Translation gives CASSVNSRTDYEQYF.